The 8 T cell receptor beta chains below were found in one sample sequenced in a study of beta chain features in type 1 diabetes (dated by TCRdb to the late 2010s). The library was generated by the immunoSEQ multiplex PCR assay. All of the isolated RNA was reverse transcribed with the High Capacity cDNA Reverse Transcription Kit, so expressed TCRB transcripts were sequenced. As stored in TCRdb, this immuneACCESS dataset retains in-frame rearrangements with V and J assigned. A fraction of the clones does not appear; measured against another copy, unresolved V genes explain less than half of the discrepancy, and the remainder lacks a known reason. Across this sample there are approximately 170,000 clones, with about 9.8% seen only once. Around 2.5% of the sample comes from the top ten. Sample: central memory CD4+ T cells from blood. These receptors originate from a woman in her late teens or twenties in good health.

This clone was seen a few times. The rearrangement links TRBV4-1 to TRBJ1-1, with 7 positions matching TRBD1. CDR3 size: 15 residues. The trim removed 2 bases at V and 1 base at J, leaving 4 bases unmatched. The germline V gene has CDR1 MGHRA and CDR2 YSYEKL. CDR3 bases: TGCGCCAGCAGCCAAACAGGACAGGCGAACACTGAAGCTTTCTTT. It is translated as CASSQTGQANTEAFF.

At least ten counts were recorded for this clone. The gene calls are TRBV7-9 and TRBJ1-3, with D hard to call. CDR1 and CDR2 (germline): SEHNR, FQNEAQ (reference sequence). This CDR3 comprises 15 residues. V was pared by 5 bases and J by 8 bases, with 19 bases between. CDR3 in amino acids: CASSPRSGGGDTIYF. For the CDR3, the DNA is TGTGCCAGCAGCCCCCGGTCAGGAGGCGGAGACACCATATATTTT.

For this clone: In the same sample, other DNA sequences code for this CDR3. The chain employs TRBV7-2 and TRBJ2-5; D gene ambiguous. This CDR3 is built from 11 residues. Germline lookup yields CDR1 SGHTA and CDR2 FQGNSA. V was cut by 4 bases and J by 5 bases, with 5 bases left in between. The CDR3 loop reads CASSSQETQYF. DNA for the CDR3: TGTGCCAGCAGCTCGCAGGAGACCCAGTACTTC.

This clone was counted many times. V gene TRBV7-2 combines with J gene TRBJ1-1; the match to TRBD1 covers 10 bases. With V trimmed by 0 bases and J by 3 bases, 7 bases remained unmatched. In germline, CDR1 is SGHTA, CDR2 FQGNSA. The CDR3 spans 17 residues. The CDR3 region is CASSLAGMGQGYTEAFF. The CDR3 DNA reads as TGTGCCAGCAGCTTAGCCGGTATGGGACAGGGGTACACTGAAGCTTTCTTT.

The chain uses TRBV4-3 and TRBJ2-7, with D perhaps matching TRBD1 (6 bases). The CDR3 has 13 residues. V dropped 2 bases and J dropped 5 bases, with 10 bases sitting between them. The germline V gene encodes CDR1 LGHNA and CDR2 YSLEER. The CDR3 is CASSQSHRDEQYF. The DNA of the CDR3 is TGCGCCAGCAGCCAAAGTCACAGGGACGAGCAGTACTTC.

The V and J genes are TRBV7-9 and TRBJ2-1, with 11 bases fitting TRBD2. V was pared by 1 base and J by 3 bases, with 2 bases of the junction left unmatched. Germline loops: CDR1 SEHNR, CDR2 FQNEAQ (reference sequence). This CDR3 spans 16 amino acids. CDR3 residues: CASSLGGTSGYNEQFF. The CDR3 DNA is TGTGCCAGCAGCTTAGGAGGGACTAGCGGCTACAATGAGCAGTTCTTC.

The chain is built from TRBV27 and TRBJ2-5, with 7 bases that match TRBD2. CDR1 is MNHEY, CDR2 SMNVEV, per germline (reference sequence). V lost 3 bases, J lost 5 bases, and 3 bases stayed unmatched. This CDR3 has 13 residues. CDR3 DNA sequence: TGTGCCAGCAGTTTTAGCGGGCGGGAGACCCAGTACTTC. It encodes CASSFSGRETQYF.

This clone has more than one count but fewer than ten. This rearrangement joins TRBV30 to TRBJ2-2; the D gene is possibly TRBD1 (5 bases). V was cut by 1 base and J by 5 bases, with 14 bases left in between. Germline lookup yields CDR1 GTSNPN and CDR2 SVGIG (reference sequence). CDR3 length equals 15 residues. The CDR3 sequence is CAWSATGSFTGELFF. As DNA, the CDR3 is TGTGCCTGGAGTGCTACAGGTTCCTTTACCGGGGAGCTGTTTTTT.